This T cell receptor beta chain came from a study of regulatory T cells in long-lasting Graves disease. Germline lookup yields CDR1 LGHDT and CDR2 YNNKEL (reference sequence). The CDR3 runs to 15 residues. The V and J ends lost 4 bases and 0 bases, in that order; junction bases with no gene match: 3. Regarding the study as a whole: Persistent patients had more shared public clonotypes (about 2,700) than new patients (about 920).

Described time point: newly diagnosed GD, antithyroid drugs for less than 3 months. The TCR library was made from RNA that had been extracted from PBMCs in TRIzol. It was an endocrinology department in Xi'an, China, that provided the patients. Building of the TCR beta libraries involved iRepertoire HTBI primers and Arm-PCR of CDR3 regions. Each CDR3 protein is one row after TCRdb ran MiXCR on the multiplex PCR reads. The repertoire has 450,000 to 650,000 distinct CDR3 sequences, 16% of them found once; the top ten carry around 25%. This clonotype was counted at least ten times. Its antigen is as yet unknown. This sample also appeared in a second study, on T cells in Graves' hyperthyroidism and ophthalmopathy. Turning to that study: Diagnoses were made from clinical symptoms, serum measures (thyroxine and TRAb), thyroid ultrasound and orbital computed tomography.

Specimen: peripheral blood mononuclear cells (PBMCs), collected at new diagnosis, from a patient treated with antithyroid drugs. The chain links TRBV3-1 to TRBJ1-2, with 9 nucleotides matching TRBD1. The TCR sequence derives from a woman aged 40-65 years with Graves disease. The CDR3 sequence is CASSRGQGTNYGYTF. The DNA of the CDR3 is TGTGCCAGCAGCCGCGGACAGGGGACTAACTATGGCTACACCTTC.